The sequence of this T cell receptor beta chain was determined in a study of Ad26.COV2.S vaccination and SARS-CoV-2 variants. Background on the study: Intramuscularly, Ad26.COV2.S was given either once or twice, 56 days apart. Study-wide results and caveats: Breadth, reportedly substantial, characterized the spike-specific CD8+ and CD4+ T cell responses after vaccination.

This CDR3 has 16 residues. Germline CDR1 SGHRS, CDR2 YFSETQ. Trimming removed 0 bases from V and 3 bases from J, with 16 bases in between. To note about this clone: Its target is unknown.

The treatment is: 15 to 20 received Ad26.COV2.S at low or high dose, single or two shots; 5 received placebo; per-sample allocation not given. Sampling took place 63 days after the first vaccine or placebo injection. Method: immunoSEQ multiplex PCR; TCRdb's copy keeps in-frame clones and lacks some. This repertoire shows around 340,000 clones, approximately 90% found once; its top ten account for roughly 5%. The V call is TRBV5-1, the J call TRBJ2-7; no definite D call. The material was peripheral blood, obtained in a trial of Ad26.COV2.S vaccine versus placebo. This TCR derives from a person between 18 and 60 years old who received the Ad26.COV2.S COVID-19 vaccine or a placebo. As DNA, the CDR3 is TGCGCCAGCAGCTTGGTAGTTCAGCCAGAATACTACGAGCAGTACTTC. Amino acid sequence: CASSLVVQPEYYEQYF.